The 5 T cell receptor beta chains below all came from one sample that was sequenced in a study of cytomegalovirus exposure and HLA in healthy donors. Primers included in the PCR were 60 Vbeta and 13 Jbeta primers. Assay: immunoSEQ multiplex PCR; the TCRdb copy retains only in-frame clones and omits some. Seen here are 100,000 to 140,000 clones, 81% observed once, and the top ten hold approximately 2.4%. What was sequenced was PBMCs. These receptors originate from a man aged 25-45 years in good health and CMV-seronegative.

This chain uses TRBV29-1 with TRBJ2-3; the match to TRBD2 covers 12 bases. Germline CDR1 and CDR2: SQVTM and ANQGSEA. The V and J ends lost 6 bases and 3 bases, in that order; junction bases with no gene match: 7. The CDR3 consists of 15 residues. The CDR3 here is CSVLQTSGRTDTQYF. In DNA form, the CDR3 reads TGCAGCGTCCTGCAGACTAGCGGGAGAACAGATACGCAGTATTTT.

This chain joins TRBV19 and TRBJ1-5; TRBD1 might be the D (6 bases). Germline CDR1 is LNHDA and CDR2 is SQIVND (reference sequence). Trimming removed 3 bases at V and 7 bases at J, with 13 bases between. The CDR3 consists of 14 residues. The CDR3 DNA reads as TGTGCCAGTAGTATGGGGGCTCCGCAACAGCCCCAGCATTTT. Its protein is CASSMGAPQQPQHF.

The rearrangement joins TRBV7-9 to TRBJ2-3; 7 bases map to TRBD1. The CDR3 covers 13 residues. In germline, CDR1 is SEHNR, CDR2 FQNEAQ (reference sequence). V lost 2 bases to trimming and J lost 6 bases; unmatched junction nucleotides: 2. The CDR3 here is CASSLTGVDTQYF. The CDR3 DNA is TGTGCCAGCAGCTTAACAGGGGTTGATACGCAGTATTTT.

The rearrangement joins TRBV7-6 to TRBJ1-5, with TRBD1 matching 11 bases. Germline V gene data show CDR1 as SGHVS and CDR2 as FNYEAQ. The CDR3 spans 18 residues. V lost 1 base, J lost 5 bases, and 10 bases stayed unmatched. The CDR3 DNA follows: TGTGCCAGCAGCTTAGAGGGGACAGGGGGACCGTTATATCAGCCCCAGCATTTT. Its translation: CASSLEGTGGPLYQPQHF.

The rearrangement uses TRBV29-1 and TRBJ1-5; possible D gene TRBD1, 5 bases. The germline gives CDR1 SQVTM, CDR2 ANQGSEA. The CDR3 contains 13 residues. V was shortened by 4 bases and J by 2 bases, with 9 bases between the two germline ends. The CDR3, as DNA: TGCAGCGTTGGGGCGGGGGGCAATCAGCCCCAGCATTTT. Protein product: CSVGAGGNQPQHF.